A selection of T cell receptor beta chains follows, all from one sample in a study of blood T cell repertoires in COVID-19. Profiled with immunoSEQ multiplex PCR; TCRdb holds only in-frame clones, not every one. This table has around 250,000 clones, about four fifths appearing once. The sequenced material came from peripheral blood. Source of these receptors: a man younger than 45 who had recovered from COVID-19. Each CDR3 is given with its conserved first and last residue. A D gene is named only where the DNA matches it firmly. Clone size is stated in some rows and not others, as once, few, many or a class when expanded.

j_gene | d_gene | abundance | v_gene | CDR3nt | CDR3aa
TRBJ1-1 | TRBD1 | . | TRBV13 | TGTGCCAGCAGAAACAGGGGCACTGAAGCTTTCTTT | CASRNRGTEAFF
TRBJ1-6 | . | . | TRBV2 | TGTGCCAGCAGAGAGGGACACCGGGATTCACCCCTCCACTTT | CASREGHRDSPLHF
TRBJ2-1 | TRBD1 | . | TRBV11-2 | TGTGCCAGCAGCTCCGCCCGGGACAGGGGTTACAATGAGCAGTTCTTC | CASSSARDRGYNEQFF
TRBJ1-6 | . | . | TRBV9 | TGTGCCAGCAGCGGCAGGGGTGGTTCACCCCTCCACTTT | CASSGRGGSPLHF
TRBJ1-2 | TRBD1 | few | TRBV3-1/TRBV3-2 | TGTGCCAGCAGCCAAGACAGGGGGCTAAGGGGCTACACCTTC | CASSQDRGLRGYTF
TRBJ2-1 | TRBD1 | . | TRBV7-2 | TGTGCCAGCAGCCCATCGCGGGACAGGAGGGCCAATGAGCAGTTCTTC | CASSPSRDRRANEQFF
TRBJ2-5 | . | . | TRBV18 | TGTGCCAGCTCACCAGAACAGGGAAGGGAGACCCAGTACTTC | CASSPEQGRETQYF
TRBJ2-3 | . | . | TRBV7-2 | TGTGCCAGCAGCCCCCGGGTCAAAACATACACAGATACGCAGTATTTT | CASSPRVKTYTDTQYF
TRBJ2-2 | . | . | TRBV9 | TGTGCCAGCAGCGTAGGCGGAGCGAACACCGGGGAGCTGTTTTTT | CASSVGGANTGELFF
TRBJ1-2 | . | . | TRBV7-9 | TGTGCCAGCAGCCGACATACACAGGCATTGGAGGGCTACACCTTC | CASSRHTQALEGYTF
TRBJ1-3 | TRBD1 | many | TRBV10-2 | TGCGCCAGCAGCAGGGGGCTTGACGGAAACACCATATATTTT | CASSRGLDGNTIYF
TRBJ1-2 | TRBD1 | . | TRBV27 | TGTGCCAGCAGTTGGGGACAGGGGGCTGGTGGCTACACCTTC | CASSWGQGAGGYTF
TRBJ2-7 | TRBD1 | . | TRBV5-1 | TGCGCCAGCAGCGGGGGGACAGGCGATACCTACGAGCAGTACTTC | CASSGGTGDTYEQYF
TRBJ2-5 | TRBD2 | . | TRBV10-3 | TGTGCCACAGGGCGGGGGAGCCAAGAGACCCAGTACTTC | CATGRGSQETQYF
TRBJ1-2 | . | once | TRBV6-5 | TGTGCCAGCACTCAGGGCGCACTCTATGGCTACACCTTC | CASTQGALYGYTF
TRBJ1-6 | . | . | TRBV6-5 | TGTGCCAGCAGACCTCCGACAGAAACCAATTCACCCCTCCACTTT | CASRPPTETNSPLHF
TRBJ2-3 | . | . | TRBV19 | TGTGCCAGTAGCTCCCTCCGAGATACGCAGTATTTT | CASSSLRDTQYF
TRBJ1-6 | . | . | TRBV6-2/TRBV6-3 | TGTGCCAGCAGTTCAGGAAATTCACCCCTCCACTTT | CASSSGNSPLHF
TRBJ2-3 | TRBD2 | . | TRBV6-5 | TGTGCCAGCAGCCGTGGGCGGGGGATAGATACGCAGTATTTT | CASSRGRGIDTQYF
TRBJ1-6 | . | . | TRBV28 | TGTGCCAGCACTCCGGGAGGGAGGGGGACCCTCCACTTT | CASTPGGRGTLHF
TRBJ2-5 | . | . | TRBV5-1 | TGCGCCAGCAGTCAACAGGGGAGGGAGACCCAGTACTTC | CASSQQGRETQYF
TRBJ1-2 | . | few | TRBV28 | TGTGCCAGCAGTACAGGATCTAACTATGGCTACACCTTC | CASSTGSNYGYTF
TRBJ2-5 | . | . | TRBV19 | TGTGCCAGTAGTAGGCAGGTCGCGGGAGAGACCCAGTACTTC | CASSRQVAGETQYF
TRBJ1-4 | . | . | TRBV27 | TGTGCCAGCAGTTTAGCCGGGGCTAATGAAAAACTGTTTTTT | CASSLAGANEKLFF
TRBJ1-6 | . | . | TRBV7-6 | TGTGCCAGCAGCCGGGATAACTATAATTCACCCCTCCACTTT | CASSRDNYNSPLHF
TRBJ1-6 | TRBD1 | . | TRBV2 | TGTGCCAGCAACCCAGGGGGATATAATTCACCCCTCCACTTT | CASNPGGYNSPLHF
TRBJ2-1 | . | . | TRBV4-1 | TGCGCCAGCACCTCTGGGACACTGAGCTCCTACAATGAGCAGTTCTTC | CASTSGTLSSYNEQFF
TRBJ2-5 | . | . | TRBV19 | TGTGCCAGTAGTGTGACAGTGGGATCGGAGACCCAGTACTTC | CASSVTVGSETQYF
TRBJ2-2 | TRBD2 | . | TRBV14 | TGTGCCAGCAGCCTCCGACTAGCAGGCACCGGGGAGCTGTTTTTT | CASSLRLAGTGELFF
TRBJ1-4 | . | . | TRBV15 | TGTGCCACCCTCGGAGGGTACACTAATGAAAAACTGTTTTTT | CATLGGYTNEKLFF
TRBJ2-1 | . | . | TRBV7-2 | TGTGCCAGCAGCCCCGAGGTCTGGGGCCGAAACAATGAGCAGTTCTTC | CASSPEVWGRNNEQFF
TRBJ1-1 | . | . | TRBV29-1 | TGCAGCGTGAGGAGGGACCAGAACACTGAAGCTTTCTTT | CSVRRDQNTEAFF
TRBJ2-3 | TRBD1 | . | TRBV6-5 | TGTGCCAGTAGTAACAGGGGAATTGGCACAGATACGCAGTATTTT | CASSNRGIGTDTQYF
TRBJ1-6 | TRBD1 | . | TRBV14 | TGTGCCAGCAGCCGAGGACAGGGGCGATCACCCCTCCACTTT | CASSRGQGRSPLHF
TRBJ1-1 | . | . | TRBV18 | TGTGCCAGCTCACCACAGGGGCCGAACACTGAAGCTTTCTTT | CASSPQGPNTEAFF
TRBJ1-2 | TRBD1 | . | TRBV29-1 | TGCAGCGTTGAATACCGGGACAGCAGGTACACCTTC | CSVEYRDSRYTF
TRBJ1-3 | . | few | TRBV7-9 | TGTGCCAGCAGCCCGACTGAGGCTGGAAACACCATATATTTT | CASSPTEAGNTIYF
TRBJ2-1 | . | . | TRBV4-1 | TGCGCCAGCAGCCAAGATTCCAGGGGCAATGAGCAGTTCTTC | CASSQDSRGNEQFF
TRBJ1-1 | . | . | TRBV5-1 | TGCGCCAGCAGCTTGGGTCACGCAGGGTTGAACACTGAAGCTTTCTTT | CASSLGHAGLNTEAFF
TRBJ2-2 | . | . | TRBV5-1 | TGCGCCAGCAGCCCCCGGGACATCGACACCGGGGAGCTGTTTTTT | CASSPRDIDTGELFF
TRBJ2-1 | . | . | TRBV7-2 | TGTGCCAGCAGCCCGGCGGCCCCCTACAATGAGCAGTTCTTC | CASSPAAPYNEQFF
TRBJ2-6 | . | . | TRBV3-1/TRBV3-2 | TGTGCCAGCAGCCAAGAAGGGAGCGGCCCCTCTGGGGCCAACGTCCTGACTTTC | CASSQEGSGPSGANVLTF
TRBJ2-5 | TRBD2 | . | TRBV3-1/TRBV3-2 | TGTGCCAGCAGCAGCTGGAGAGGACTAGCAAGAGAGACCCAGTACTTC | CASSSWRGLARETQYF
TRBJ2-5 | TRBD2 | . | TRBV7-3 | TGTGCCAGCAGTCCTCAGACTAGCGGGGGGGCTCTTGACGAGACCCAGTACTTC | CASSPQTSGGALDETQYF
TRBJ2-1 | . | . | TRBV19 | TGTGCCAGTAGTATTTGGGGCAGAGACAATGAGCAGTTCTTC | CASSIWGRDNEQFF
TRBJ2-1 | TRBD1 | . | TRBV2 | TGTGCCAGCAGCCCGAAGACGGGACAGGGGTGGGGGGCCAATGAGCAGTTCTTC | CASSPKTGQGWGANEQFF